These 14 T cell receptor beta chains were sequenced from one sample in a study of technical replicates of blood from a handful of donors. TCRdb's copy holds only in-frame clones and misses some; the assay was immunoSEQ multiplex PCR. The data hold about 13,000 clones, with over 90% observed a single time. The material sequenced was PBMCs. The receptors here all came from a human donor in good health.

The chain employs TRBV5-6 and TRBJ2-1; the match to TRBD2 covers 8 bases. The CDR3 sequence is 14 residues long. The V gene end was trimmed by 7 bases and the J gene end by 6 bases; junction bases not matched to a gene: 9. Germline V gene data show CDR1 as SGHDT and CDR2 as YYEEEE. DNA for the CDR3: TGTGCCAGCGCGGGGGGCCTAGCGATCAATGAGCAGTTCTTC. Protein: CASAGGLAINEQFF.

This clone was detected a few times. The chain is built from TRBV11-2 and TRBJ2-3, with D unresolved. Germline V gives CDR1 SGHAT, CDR2 FQNNGV. This CDR3 spans 14 amino acids. V was cut by 2 bases and J by 1 base, with 7 bases left in between. CDR3 residues: CASSLTRGTDTQYF. The CDR3 DNA reads TGTGCCAGCAGCTTAACGCGAGGCACAGATACGCAGTATTTT.

The V gene is TRBV18, the J gene TRBJ2-7; 14 bases fit TRBD2. Germline assignment: CDR1 KGHSH and CDR2 LQKENI. The trim removed 3 bases at V and 3 bases at J, leaving 7 bases unmatched. This CDR3 region has 17 residues. The CDR3 DNA reads as TGTGCCAGCTCACCGCCGACTAGCGGGAGGGCCGACTACGAGCAGTACTTC. Translating gives CASSPPTSGRADYEQYF. The variable domain in full, with the rest retrieved from reference TRBV18 and TRBJ2-7, is NAGVMQNPRHLVRRRGQEARLRCSPMKGHSHVYWYRQLPEEGLKFMVYLQKENIIDESGMPKERFSAEFPKEGPSILRIQQVVRGDSAAYFCASSPPTSGRADYEQYFGPGTRLTVT.

This chain links TRBV10-3 with TRBJ2-1; 13 nucleotides align to TRBD2. The J segment lost 8 bases and the V segment lost 10 bases, leaving 20 bases of the junction unmatched. This CDR3 spans 18 amino acids. Germline assignment: CDR1 ENHRY and CDR2 SYGVKD. This CDR3 is CATGHNVGLGLAGDEQFF. In DNA form, the CDR3 reads TGTGCCACTGGCCACAATGTGGGTTTAGGACTAGCGGGAGATGAGCAGTTCTTC.

The chain uses TRBV7-9 and TRBJ2-5, with TRBD1 identical over 8 bases. Germline V gene data show CDR1 as SEHNR and CDR2 as FQNEAQ (reference sequence). This CDR3 is built from 16 residues. After removal of 4 bases from V and 5 bases from J, the junction contained 12 bases not matched to a gene. The CDR3 loop reads CASSSAQGAKRETQYF. CDR3 DNA sequence: TGTGCCAGCAGCTCCGCTCAGGGGGCGAAAAGGGAGACCCAGTACTTC.

The chain carries TRBV7-9 and TRBJ1-5; TRBD1 is a possible D gene (5 bases). This CDR3 spans 16 amino acids. Looked up from germline, CDR1 is SEHNR and CDR2 is FQNEAQ (reference sequence). Trimming took 5 bases from V and 1 from J, leaving 15 bases between them. CDR3 nucleotide sequence: TGTGCCAGCAGCCTAGAGGACATAGGAAGCAATCAGCCCCAGCATTTT. It yields the protein CASSLEDIGSNQPQHF.

The chain employs TRBV7-8 and TRBJ2-5; 10 nucleotides agree with TRBD2. This CDR3 has 15 amino acids. V lost 4 bases, J lost 3 bases, and 5 bases stayed unmatched. The germline V gene encodes CDR1 SGHVS and CDR2 FQNEAQ. The CDR3 DNA follows: TGTGCCAGCAGCTACTATACTAGCGGGGAAGAGACCCAGTACTTC. Its protein product is CASSYYTSGEETQYF.

The V and J genes are TRBV7-8 and TRBJ2-7; TRBD1 matches 8 bases. The CDR3 is 15 residues long. The V segment lost 1 base and the J segment 4 bases; nucleotides outside the gene matches: 6. Germline V gene data show CDR1 as SGHVS and CDR2 as FQNEAQ. CDR3 sequence reads: CASSLGAGGPYEQYF. In DNA form, the CDR3 reads TGTGCCAGCAGCTTAGGTGCAGGGGGCCCTTACGAGCAGTACTTC.

The gene calls are TRBV6-5 and TRBJ2-4, with D unclear. Trimming cost V 8 bases and J 6 bases, with 14 bases left between them. Per germline, CDR1 MNHEY and CDR2 SVGAGI. This CDR3 comprises 13 residues. Written as DNA, the CDR3 is TGTGCCAGCCAGGCAGGCAGTTCAAACATTCAGTACTTC. Amino acids: CASQAGSSNIQYF.

The chain joins TRBV10-2 to TRBJ2-5, with 8 bases matching TRBD1. Per germline, CDR1 WSHSY and CDR2 SAAADI. The CDR3 runs to 14 residues. V trimming: 6 bases; J trimming: 7 bases; junction bases outside the gene matches: 10. The CDR3 is CASRSGQGPGTQYF. The CDR3 DNA follows: TGCGCCAGCAGGTCTGGACAGGGTCCCGGGACCCAGTACTTC.

The V and J genes are TRBV5-4 and TRBJ1-1, with D unclear. The CDR3 contains 13 residues. The V and J ends lost 4 bases and 6 bases respectively, with 13 bases between them. Per germline, CDR1 SGHNT and CDR2 YYREEE (reference sequence). In DNA form, the CDR3 reads TGTGCCAGCAGCCCCTCCTTGGAGCCTGAAGCTTTCTTT. Amino acids: CASSPSLEPEAFF.

The chain couples TRBV5-1 to TRBJ2-7; 14 bases fit TRBD2. This CDR3 region has 17 residues. From germline, CDR1 is SGHRS and CDR2 YFSETQ. With 3 bases clipped from V and 3 bases from J, the junction kept 8 bases outside the gene matches. The CDR3 sequence is CASSWDVGLAGGYEQYF. CDR3 nucleotides: TGCGCCAGCAGCTGGGATGTAGGACTAGCGGGAGGCTACGAGCAGTACTTC.

This rearrangement joins TRBV6-1 to TRBJ1-1; 8 bases align to TRBD1. Germline V gene sequence: CDR1 MNHNS, CDR2 SASEGT. This CDR3 has 13 residues. V shed 5 bases and J 8 bases; nucleotides not matched to a gene: 7. The CDR3 DNA follows: TGTGCCAGCAGTACAGGGGGACCCTTGGAAGCTTTCTTT. The encoded protein is CASSTGGPLEAFF.

The J gene is TRBJ2-7, the V gene TRBV7-9; the match to TRBD2 covers 10 bases. This CDR3 region has 17 residues. V dropped 5 bases and J dropped 4; count of bases not matched to a gene: 14. CDR1 and CDR2 (germline): SEHNR, FQNEAQ (reference sequence). CDR3 bases: TGTGCCAGCAGCCCCGGGCTAGCGGGAGTAATCGGTTACGAGCAGTACTTC. Residues: CASSPGLAGVIGYEQYF.